This T cell receptor (beta chain) was recovered during a study of T-cell reconstitution after alpha-beta-depleted transplantation in children. The length of the CDR3 is 14 residues. Per the germline V gene, CDR1 is ENHRY and CDR2 is SYGVKD. Trimming left V 10 bases short and J 16 bases short, with 29 bases between. Unique molecular identifiers were built into the TCRbeta library. TCRdb recomputed calls from the PCR reads with MiXCR, one row per CDR3 protein. Of some 590,000 distinct CDR3 sequences in the sample, roughly a tenth were seen once. The rearrangement uses TRBV10-3 and TRBJ2-4; possible D gene TRBD2, 7 bases. The sequences come from PBMCs from the stem cell graft donor, collected from the stem cell graft. The sequence derives from a human donor who donated a stem cell graft to a child with acute myeloid leukemia. The CDR3 DNA follows: TGTGCCACCTCACCTGGGGGGGCTGGAAACACTCAATACTTC. This translates into CATSPGGAGNTQYF.